This TCR beta chain was sequenced for a study of blood T cells in healthy people across ages. The study's findings and limits: More naive CD4+ cells and higher diversity were found in long-lived than in aged donors. Among T cells, TCR beta diversity per million cells dropped roughly linearly as age rose.

Alongside a J-beta primer mix, a sample-barcoded 5' primer served in a second PCR lasting about 7 to 12 cycles. MiXCR, run by TCRdb on the 5' RACE reads, gives a single entry per CDR3 protein. The sample includes some 1.5 million distinct CDR3 sequences, roughly 27% of them seen just once. The length of the CDR3 is 14 residues. Germline loops: CDR1 DFQATT, CDR2 SNEGSKA (reference sequence). Regarding this clonotype: Its cognate antigen is unknown. Compared with germline, one end of the junction differs, possibly owing to a read error.

Peripheral blood from each donor was collected in a volume of 8 to 10 milliliters. Per sample, extraction of total RNA gave at least 6 micrograms in every case. The sequence was collected from a young woman in good health. The sequencing input was blood. V is TRBV20-1 and J is TRBJ2-1, with 14 bases identical to TRBD2. The CDR3 DNA reads as TGCAGTACTAGAGGGACTAGCGGGAGAGATGAGCAGTTCTTC. This gives the protein CSTRGTSGRDEQFF.